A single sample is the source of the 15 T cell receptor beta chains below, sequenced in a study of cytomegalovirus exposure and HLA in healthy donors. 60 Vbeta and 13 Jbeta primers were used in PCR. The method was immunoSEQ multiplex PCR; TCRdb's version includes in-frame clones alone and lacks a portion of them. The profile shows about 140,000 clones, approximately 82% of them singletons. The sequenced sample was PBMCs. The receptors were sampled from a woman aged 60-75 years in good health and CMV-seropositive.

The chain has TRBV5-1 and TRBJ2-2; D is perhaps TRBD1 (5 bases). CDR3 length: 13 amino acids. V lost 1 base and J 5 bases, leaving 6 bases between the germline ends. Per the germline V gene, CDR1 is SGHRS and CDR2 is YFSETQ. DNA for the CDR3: TGCGCCAGCAGCTTGTCAGGGACCGGGGAGCTGTTTTTT. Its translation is CASSLSGTGELFF.

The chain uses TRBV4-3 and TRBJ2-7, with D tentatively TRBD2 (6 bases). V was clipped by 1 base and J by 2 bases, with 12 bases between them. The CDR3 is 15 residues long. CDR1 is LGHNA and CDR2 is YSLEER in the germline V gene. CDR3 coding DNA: TGCGCCAGCAGCCAAGGGGCGCGGGGAACCTACGAGCAGTACTTC. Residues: CASSQGARGTYEQYF.

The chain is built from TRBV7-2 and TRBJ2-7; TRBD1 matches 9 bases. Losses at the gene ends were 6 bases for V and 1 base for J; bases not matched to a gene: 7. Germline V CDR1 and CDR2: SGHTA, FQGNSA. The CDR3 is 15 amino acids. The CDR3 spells CASSRTGVDSYEQYF. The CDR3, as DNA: TGTGCCAGCAGTCGGACAGGGGTCGATTCCTACGAGCAGTACTTC.

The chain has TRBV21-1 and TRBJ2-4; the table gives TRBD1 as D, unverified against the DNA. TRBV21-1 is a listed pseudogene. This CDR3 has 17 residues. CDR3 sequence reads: CASSKVDREPAKNIQYF. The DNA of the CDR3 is TGTGCCAGCAGCAAAGTGGACAGAGAGCCAGCCAAAAACATTCAGTACTTC.

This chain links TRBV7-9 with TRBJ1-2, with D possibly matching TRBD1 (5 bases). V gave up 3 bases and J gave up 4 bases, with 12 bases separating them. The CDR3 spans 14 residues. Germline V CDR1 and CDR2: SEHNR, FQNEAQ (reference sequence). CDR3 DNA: TGTGCCAGCAGCTTCCCCGGGCAGGGCTATGGCTACACCTTC. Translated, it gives CASSFPGQGYGYTF.

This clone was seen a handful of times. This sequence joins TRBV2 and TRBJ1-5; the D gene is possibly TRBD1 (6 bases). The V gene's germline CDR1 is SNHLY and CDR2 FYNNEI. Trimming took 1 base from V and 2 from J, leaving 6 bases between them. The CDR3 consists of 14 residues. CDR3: CASSEDRGNQPQHF. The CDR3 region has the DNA TGTGCCAGCAGTGAAGACAGGGGCAATCAGCCCCAGCATTTT.

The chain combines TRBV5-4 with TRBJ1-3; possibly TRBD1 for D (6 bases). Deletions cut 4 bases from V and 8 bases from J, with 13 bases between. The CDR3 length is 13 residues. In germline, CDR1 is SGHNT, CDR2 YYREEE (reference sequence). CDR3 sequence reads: CASSQGQVDTIYF. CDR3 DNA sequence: TGTGCCAGCAGCCAGGGGCAGGTTGACACCATATATTTT.

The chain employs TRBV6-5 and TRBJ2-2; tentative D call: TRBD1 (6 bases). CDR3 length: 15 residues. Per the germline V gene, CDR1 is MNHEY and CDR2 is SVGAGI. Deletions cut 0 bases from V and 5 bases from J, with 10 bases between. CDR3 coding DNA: TGTGCCAGCAGTTACTCCGGACAGTTAACCGGGGAGCTGTTTTTT. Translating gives CASSYSGQLTGELFF.

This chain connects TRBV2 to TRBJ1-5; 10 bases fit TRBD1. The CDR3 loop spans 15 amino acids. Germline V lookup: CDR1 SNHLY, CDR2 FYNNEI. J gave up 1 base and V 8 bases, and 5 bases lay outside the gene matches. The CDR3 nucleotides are TGTGCCAGCCGCCGGGACAGGGGAAGCAATCAGCCCCAGCATTTT. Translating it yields CASRRDRGSNQPQHF.

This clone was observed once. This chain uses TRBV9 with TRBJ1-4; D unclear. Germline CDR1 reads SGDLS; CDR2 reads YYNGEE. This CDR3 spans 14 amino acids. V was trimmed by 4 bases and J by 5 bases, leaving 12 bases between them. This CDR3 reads CASSPSVVNEKLFF. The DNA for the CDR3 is TGTGCCAGCAGCCCGAGCGTGGTGAATGAAAAACTGTTTTTT.

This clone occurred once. DNA of the CDR3: TGTGCCAGCAAGAAGGACAGGGCCACCTCCTACGAGCAGTACTTC. Its protein is CASKKDRATSYEQYF. The chain employs TRBV2 and TRBJ2-7, with TRBD1 matching 8 bases. V trimming: 7 bases; J trimming: 0 bases; junction bases outside the gene matches: 8. The CDR3 is made up of 15 amino acids. In germline, CDR1 is SNHLY, CDR2 FYNNEI. Supplemented by reference TRBV2 and TRBJ2-7, the full variable domain reads EPEVTQTPSHQVTQMGQEVILRCVPISNHLYFYWYRQILGQKVEFLVSFYNNEISEKSEIFDDQFSVERPDGSNFTLKIRSTKLEDSAMYFCASKKDRATSYEQYFGPGTRLTVT.

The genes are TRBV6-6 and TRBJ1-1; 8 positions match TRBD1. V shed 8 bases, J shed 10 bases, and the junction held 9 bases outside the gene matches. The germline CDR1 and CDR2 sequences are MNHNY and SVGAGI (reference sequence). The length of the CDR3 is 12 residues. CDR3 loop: CASAETGTGAFF. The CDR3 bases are TGTGCCAGCGCCGAAACCGGGACAGGAGCTTTCTTT.

The CDR3 nucleotides are TGTGCCAGTAGTGGAACCTTCGGACAGGGGGAAGGAAATGAGCAGTTCTTC. It encodes CASSGTFGQGEGNEQFF. This chain connects TRBV19 to TRBJ2-1; TRBD1 matches at 10 bases. V was clipped by 5 bases and J by 7 bases; unmatched bases: 14. The CDR3 covers 17 residues. Germline values: CDR1 LNHDA, CDR2 SQIVND (reference sequence).

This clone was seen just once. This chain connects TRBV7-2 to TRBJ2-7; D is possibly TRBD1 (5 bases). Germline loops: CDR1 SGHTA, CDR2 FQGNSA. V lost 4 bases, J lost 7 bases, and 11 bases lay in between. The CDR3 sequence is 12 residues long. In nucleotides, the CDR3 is TGTGCCAGCAGCTCCCAGGGTCGGGAGCAGTACTTC. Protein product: CASSSQGREQYF.

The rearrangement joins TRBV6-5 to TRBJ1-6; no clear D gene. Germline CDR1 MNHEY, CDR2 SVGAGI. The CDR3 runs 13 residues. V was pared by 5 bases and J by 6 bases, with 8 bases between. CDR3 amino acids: CASSTTSNSPLHF. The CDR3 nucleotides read TGTGCCAGCAGTACTACCAGTAATTCACCCCTCCACTTT.